This T cell receptor beta chain was documented in a study of shared clonotypes between healthy human individuals. Study-wide context: Each donor had three CD4 naive, three CD4 memory, two CD8 naive and one CD8 memory plate.

Authors' analysis steps: Filtering differed for immunoSEQ, which gave only junction sequences without quality scores. Method: immunoSEQ multiplex PCR; TCRdb's copy keeps in-frame clones and lacks some. D and trimming come from the DNA, and the V and J calls and clone size come from that table. The sample holds roughly 2.1 million clones, approximately 94% seen once. Terminally differentiated effector memory CD45RA+ cells were excluded from the naive CD8 cells, which were CD45RO-negative and positively selected for CCR7. Adult donors, all healthy and HIV-negative, had no recent acute infections or vaccinations. V was shortened by 1 base and J by 2 bases, with 7 bases between the two germline ends. The CDR3 contains 14 residues. Germline V gene sequence: CDR1 MDHEN, CDR2 SYDVKM.

The sample comprised naive CD8+ T cells from PBMCs. The rearrangement uses TRBV28 and TRBJ2-3; perhaps TRBD1 as D (6 bases). The clonotype originates from a man between 18 and 29 years old in good health. Some clones in this sample may be carry-over from other donors' samples. CDR3 coding DNA: TGTGCCAGCAGTTTATCAGGGGACACAGATACGCAGTATTTT. This codes for CASSLSGDTDTQYF. Based on the CDR3 plus reference TRBV28 and TRBJ2-3, the full variable domain is DVKVTQSSRYLVKRTGEKVFLECVQDMDHENMFWYRQDPGLGLRLIYFSYDVKMKEKGDIPEGYSVSREKKERFSLILESASTNQTSMYLCASSLSGDTDTQYFGPGTRLTVL.